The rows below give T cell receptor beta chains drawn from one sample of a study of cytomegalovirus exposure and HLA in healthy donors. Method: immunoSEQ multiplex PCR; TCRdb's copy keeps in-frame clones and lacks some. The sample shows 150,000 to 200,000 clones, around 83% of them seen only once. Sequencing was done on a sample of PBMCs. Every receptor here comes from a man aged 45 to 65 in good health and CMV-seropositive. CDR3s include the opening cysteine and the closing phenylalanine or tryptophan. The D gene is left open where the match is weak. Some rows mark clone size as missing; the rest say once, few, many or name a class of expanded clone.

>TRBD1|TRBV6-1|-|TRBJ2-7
TGTGCCAGCAGACCAGTTGGGGACAGGGCCTACGAGCAGTACTTC
CASRPVGDRAYEQYF
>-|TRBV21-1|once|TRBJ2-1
TGTGCCAGCAGCACCGGGAGGGGGGAAAACAATGAGCAGTTCTTC
CASSTGRGENNEQFF
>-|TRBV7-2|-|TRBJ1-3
TGTGCCAGCAGCTTAGTCGTGGGAGAATGGAACACCATATATTTT
CASSLVVGEWNTIYF
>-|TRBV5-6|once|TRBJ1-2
TGTGCCAGCAGCTTGGTTGCAACAAAACGGGATGGCTACACCTTC
CASSLVATKRDGYTF
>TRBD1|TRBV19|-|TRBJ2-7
TGTGCCAGTAGTATTTTTTCGGGACAGGGACCCTACGAGCAGTACTTC
CASSIFSGQGPYEQYF
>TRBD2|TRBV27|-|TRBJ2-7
TGTGCCAGCAGTTTCCAAGGACTAGCATACGAGCAGTACTTC
CASSFQGLAYEQYF
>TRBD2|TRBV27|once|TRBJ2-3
TGTGCCAGCAGTCTAAAGCGGGGGGGCCCGGATACGCAGTATTTT
CASSLKRGGPDTQYF
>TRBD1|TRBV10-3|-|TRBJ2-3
TGTGCCATCAGCACAGGGGGCGATGGCAGCGCAGATACGCAGTATTTT
CAISTGGDGSADTQYF
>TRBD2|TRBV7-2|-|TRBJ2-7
TGTGCCAGCAGCTTAGGAGGGACTAGCGGGGCGTCCTACGAGCAGTACTTC
CASSLGGTSGASYEQYF
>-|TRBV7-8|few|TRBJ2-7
TGTGCCAGCAGCGGGACGGGACACTACGAGCAGTACTTC
CASSGTGHYEQYF
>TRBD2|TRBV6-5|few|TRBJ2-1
TGTGCCAGCAGATTCGCGGGAGAAAGAAGTGAGCAGTTCTTC
CASRFAGERSEQFF
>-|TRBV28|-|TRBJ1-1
TGTGCCAGCAGTTTAGAGGGCCCCTTAGCGGGAGACACTGAAGCTTTCTTT
CASSLEGPLAGDTEAFF
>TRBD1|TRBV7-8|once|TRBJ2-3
TGTGCCAGCAGCCCGGGATACAGGGGTTTAACAGATACGCAGTATTTT
CASSPGYRGLTDTQYF
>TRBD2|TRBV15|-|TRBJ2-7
TGTGCCACCAGCAGGAGCGGGGGATACTCCTACGAGCAGTACTTC
CATSRSGGYSYEQYF
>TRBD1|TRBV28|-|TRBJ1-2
TGTGCCAGCAGTTCCTCAGGGGGCGCTAACTATGGCTACACCTTC
CASSSSGGANYGYTF
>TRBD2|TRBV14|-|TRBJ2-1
TGTGCCAGCAGCCAAGTCGGGCTAGCGGGAGATGAGCAGTTCTTC
CASSQVGLAGDEQFF
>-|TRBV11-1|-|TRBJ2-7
TGTGCCAGCAGCGCAGGGTATCCCTCCTACGAGCAGTACTTC
CASSAGYPSYEQYF
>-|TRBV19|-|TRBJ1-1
TGTGCCAGTAGTATGGGGGGATACACCGAAGCTTTCTTT
CASSMGGYTEAFF
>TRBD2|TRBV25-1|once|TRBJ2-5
TGTGCCAGCAGTGACATTCCCAGCGGGGCCTCTCAAGAGACCCAGTACTTC
CASSDIPSGASQETQYF
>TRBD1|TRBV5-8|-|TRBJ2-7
TGTGCCAGCAGCTTAGGGACAGGTCAGCCCTACTCCTACGAGCAGTACTTC
CASSLGTGQPYSYEQYF
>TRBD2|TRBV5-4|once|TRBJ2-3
TGTGCCAGCAGCTTGGGTCCCGGGACTAGCGGGGACAGCACAGATACGCAGTATTTT
CASSLGPGTSGDSTDTQYF
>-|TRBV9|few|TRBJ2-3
TGTGCCAGCAGCTACTCGGGTTCTACAGATACGCAGTATTTT
CASSYSGSTDTQYF
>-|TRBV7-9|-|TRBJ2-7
TGTGCCAGCAGCTTACGGGGGATACCCTACGAGCAGTACTTC
CASSLRGIPYEQYF
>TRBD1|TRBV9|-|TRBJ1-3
TGTGCCAGCAGCGTAGGACAGGGGACTGGAAACACCATATATTTT
CASSVGQGTGNTIYF
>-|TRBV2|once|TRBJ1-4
TGTGCCAGCAGGATAGAAGACAGTTCTTTTGAAAAACTGTTTTTT
CASRIEDSSFEKLFF
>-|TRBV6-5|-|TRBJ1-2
TGTGCCAGCAGTTACTCAGGCGGGGCCAGGTACACCTTC
CASSYSGGARYTF
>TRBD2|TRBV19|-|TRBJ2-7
TGTGCCAGTAGTATTTCGGGGACTAGCTACGAGCAGTACTTC
CASSISGTSYEQYF
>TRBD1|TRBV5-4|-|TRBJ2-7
TGTGCCAGCAGCCCGGACAGGGTTCGCGAGCAGTACTTC
CASSPDRVREQYF
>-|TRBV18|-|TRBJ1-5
TGTGCCAGCTCACCAATGGACGGAGGGGTCAATCAGCCCCAGCATTTT
CASSPMDGGVNQPQHF
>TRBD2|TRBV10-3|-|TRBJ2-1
TGTGCCATCAGGGACCGTAGCGGGAGGGAGGGGAATGAGCAGTTCTTC
CAIRDRSGREGNEQFF
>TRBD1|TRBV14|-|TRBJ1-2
TGTGCCAGCAGCCAAGGACAGGGTAACTATGGCTACACCTTC
CASSQGQGNYGYTF
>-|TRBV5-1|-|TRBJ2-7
TGCGCCAGCAGCCACAAAATCGGACGGGAGAAGCCCTACGAGCAGTACTTC
CASSHKIGREKPYEQYF
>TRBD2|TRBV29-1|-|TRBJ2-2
TGCAGCGTGGGGGGAGGGCGGGGGAACACCGGGGAGCTGTTTTTT
CSVGGGRGNTGELFF
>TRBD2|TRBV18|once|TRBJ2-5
TGTGCCAGCTCACAGCGGGGGACCCAAGAGACCCAGTACTTC
CASSQRGTQETQYF
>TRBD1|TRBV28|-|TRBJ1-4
TGTGCCAGCAGTCCGGCGGGACAGGGGACCGAAAAACTGTTTTTT
CASSPAGQGTEKLFF
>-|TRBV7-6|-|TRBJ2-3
TGTGCCAGCAGCTTAGCGAGTCGCAGCACAGATACGCAGTATTTT
CASSLASRSTDTQYF
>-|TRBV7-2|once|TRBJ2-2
TGTGCCAGCAGCTTAGTGGGCCGGGAGACCGGGGAGCTGTTTTTT
CASSLVGRETGELFF
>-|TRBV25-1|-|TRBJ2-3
TGTGCCAGCAGTGAATATCTGGGCCCCACAGATACGCAGTATTTT
CASSEYLGPTDTQYF
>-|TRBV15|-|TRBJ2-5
TGTGCCACCAGCAGTACAGGTCAAGAGACCCAGTACTTC
CATSSTGQETQYF
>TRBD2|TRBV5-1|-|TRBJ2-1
TGCGCCAGCAGCTCGACTAGCGGGATCGGGTGGAATGAGCAGTTCTTC
CASSSTSGIGWNEQFF
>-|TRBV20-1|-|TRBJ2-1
TGCAGTGCTTCCGAGAATGAGCAGTTCTTC
CSASENEQFF
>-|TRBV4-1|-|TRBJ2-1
TGCGCCAGCAGCCAAGAAGGACAGTCCAATGAGCAGTTCTTC
CASSQEGQSNEQFF
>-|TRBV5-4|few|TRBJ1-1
TGTGCCAGCAGCTTGGATTTGGCCAACACTGAAGCTTTCTTT
CASSLDLANTEAFF
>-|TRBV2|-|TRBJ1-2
TGTGCCAGCAGGGCTGACGGAGTTAACTATGGCTACACCTTC
CASRADGVNYGYTF
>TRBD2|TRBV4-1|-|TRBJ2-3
TGCGCCAGCAGCCAAACGGGGGGGGGACCTACGCAGTATTTT
CASSQTGGGPTQYF
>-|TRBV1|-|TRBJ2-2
TGCACCAGCAGCCAAGGCCCGGGACTAGCTTCGCAGCTCGAGGAGCTGTTTTTT
CTSSQGPGLASQLEELFF
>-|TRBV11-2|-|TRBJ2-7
TGTGCCAGCAGCTTAGCCCACTACGAGCAGTACTTC
CASSLAHYEQYF
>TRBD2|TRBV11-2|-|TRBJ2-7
TGTGCCAGCAGCCTCTTCGCGGGGGGGTCCTACGAGCAGTACTTC
CASSLFAGGSYEQYF
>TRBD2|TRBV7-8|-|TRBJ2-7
TGTGCCAGCAGCGGACCCTCTAGCGGGGGGGCCGGGAACGAGCAGTACTTC
CASSGPSSGGAGNEQYF
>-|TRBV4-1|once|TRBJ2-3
TGCGCCAGCAGCCCCTCCCCACAGACAGATACGCAGTATTTT
CASSPSPQTDTQYF